This T cell receptor (beta chain) comes out of a study of Tregs in tolerant kidney transplant recipients. Sequenced by immunoSEQ multiplex PCR; TCRdb stores in-frame clones only, minus some. Among about 240,000 clones listed, about 80% were seen once. Germline V gives CDR1 SGHRS, CDR2 YFSETQ. The V gene lost 4 bases and the J gene lost 2 bases, with 12 bases spanning the gap. The CDR3 length is 15 residues. The source is a human donor in good health. The material sequenced was CD4+ T cells from blood. The chain combines TRBV5-1 with TRBJ2-2, with D possibly matching TRBD1 (6 bases). CDR3 DNA sequence: TGCGCCAGCAGCCTCCGACAGGATAACACCGGGGAGCTGTTTTTT. It codes for CASSLRQDNTGELFF.